Listed below are T cell receptor beta chains from one sample, sequenced in a study of PD-L1 blockade in urothelial cancer. Sequencing was performed with immunoSEQ multiplex PCR; in TCRdb, only in-frame clones are kept and a portion is missing. The sample records over 65,000 clones, approximately 81% being singletons. Material: PBMCs, obtained around atezolizumab (anti-PD-L1) treatment. These receptors all stem from a man aged 65-85 years with urothelial cancer. Both conserved end residues are part of each CDR3. Fields, in order: V gene, J gene, clone size, D gene, CDR3 protein, CDR3 DNA. A D gene is named only where the DNA matches it firmly. Not every row has a clone size; where given, it reads once, few, many or a size class.

TRBV6-5,TRBJ2-1,.,.,CASSPSGGPYNEQFF,TGTGCCAGCAGTCCCTCCGGGGGACCATACAATGAGCAGTTCTTC
TRBV5-1,TRBJ2-1,.,.,CASSLEVSSYNEQFF,TGCGCCAGCAGCTTGGAAGTTAGCTCCTACAATGAGCAGTTCTTC
TRBV19,TRBJ2-1,.,TRBD1,CASSRVQGAGYNEQFF,TGTGCCAGCTCTCGGGTGCAGGGGGCGGGGTACAATGAGCAGTTCTTC
TRBV5-4,TRBJ2-3,.,TRBD2,CASSLKAGGPTDTQYF,TGTGCCAGCAGCTTGAAGGCGGGAGGCCCCACAGATACGCAGTATTTT
TRBV5-1,TRBJ2-7,few,.,CASSWDQGGHYEQYF,TGCGCCAGCAGCTGGGATCAGGGGGGCCACTACGAGCAGTACTTC
TRBV9,TRBJ1-2,.,.,CASSVQQDLYGYTF,TGTGCCAGCAGCGTCCAACAGGATCTCTATGGCTACACCTTC
TRBV11-2,TRBJ2-1,.,TRBD2,CASKNRAGDEQFF,TGTGCCAGCAAAAATAGAGCGGGAGATGAGCAGTTCTTC
TRBV6-1,TRBJ1-5,.,TRBD1,CASSEWLGQGNQPQHF,TGTGCCAGCAGTGAATGGTTGGGACAGGGCAATCAGCCCCAGCATTTT
TRBV7-9,TRBJ1-5,.,TRBD1,CASSLGQTGLSNQPQHF,TGTGCCAGCAGCTTAGGGCAGACAGGGCTTAGCAATCAGCCCCAGCATTTT
TRBV6-1,TRBJ2-5,.,.,CASSPQGETQYF,TGTGCCAGCAGTCCGCAGGGGGAGACCCAGTACTTC
TRBV5-1,TRBJ2-5,.,TRBD2,CASSLGTSGRASETQYF,TGCGCCAGCAGCTTGGGGACTAGCGGGAGGGCCTCCGAGACCCAGTACTTC
TRBV29-1,TRBJ2-5,.,.,CSVAERSTAETQYF,TGCAGCGTTGCTGAAAGGAGTACCGCGGAGACCCAGTACTTC
TRBV19,TRBJ2-7,.,TRBD2,CASSITGTNYEQYF,TGTGCCAGTAGTATAACCGGGACTAACTACGAGCAGTACTTC
TRBV15,TRBJ2-3,.,.,CATSLREGEDTQYF,TGTGCCACCAGCTTGCGAGAGGGGGAAGATACGCAGTATTTT
TRBV2,TRBJ2-7,.,.,CASSPGDFSGNEQYF,TGTGCCAGCAGCCCGGGGGACTTCTCGGGAAACGAGCAGTACTTC
TRBV29-1,TRBJ2-3,few,TRBD2,CSVDLRRGSGRADTQYF,TGCAGCGTTGATTTGAGAAGGGGTAGCGGGAGGGCAGATACGCAGTATTTT
TRBV7-2,TRBJ2-3,.,.,CASSTYTDTQYF,TGTGCCAGCAGCACCTACACAGATACGCAGTATTTT
TRBV18,TRBJ2-7,once,.,CASSQEYEQYF,TGTGCCAGCTCGCAAGAGTACGAGCAGTACTTC
TRBV6-6,TRBJ2-7,.,TRBD2,CASSSRLADAYEQYF,TGTGCCAGCAGTTCAAGACTAGCGGACGCCTACGAGCAGTACTTC
TRBV27,TRBJ2-3,once,.,CASSSPPGEQYF,TGTGCCAGCAGTTCCCCCCCGGGGGAGCAGTATTTT
TRBV5-1,TRBJ2-5,.,.,CASSLVGSSQETQYF,TGCGCCAGCAGCTTGGTCGGGTCTAGTCAAGAGACCCAGTACTTC
TRBV14,TRBJ2-1,.,.,CASSPLRFGEQFF,TGTGCCAGCAGCCCACTGAGGTTTGGTGAGCAGTTCTTC
TRBV11-3,TRBJ2-3,once,.,CASSPRDSPDTQYF,TGTGCCAGCAGCCCACGGGACTCTCCAGATACGCAGTATTTT
TRBV27,TRBJ1-2,.,TRBD1,CASSLAGTGSYTF,TGTGCCAGCAGTTTGGCGGGGACAGGGAGCTACACCTTC
TRBV9,TRBJ2-3,.,TRBD1,CASSTRQGGTADTQYF,TGTGCCAGCAGCACCCGACAGGGGGGCACTGCAGATACGCAGTATTTT
TRBV21-1,TRBJ1-5,.,.,CASSKEQADQPQHF,TGTGCCAGCAGCAAAGAACAGGCGGACCAGCCCCAGCATTTT
TRBV19,TRBJ2-1,.,TRBD2,CASSGVGRTSEFF,TGTGCCAGTAGTGGGGTTGGCAGGACTAGCGAGTTCTTC
TRBV28,TRBJ2-3,.,.,CASKERATDTQYF,TGTGCCAGCAAGGAGCGGGCCACAGATACGCAGTATTTT
TRBV28,TRBJ2-7,.,.,CASRGRGHGDYEQYF,TGTGCCAGCAGGGGGAGAGGGCACGGTGACTACGAGCAGTACTTC
TRBV2,TRBJ2-1,.,TRBD2,CASSPLGGFAQFF,TGTGCCAGCAGCCCCCTCGGGGGGTTTGCGCAGTTCTTC
TRBV10-1,TRBJ1-2,.,TRBD1,CASSESPTGAHGYTF,TGCGCCAGCAGTGAGTCCCCGACAGGGGCCCATGGCTACACCTTC
TRBV19,TRBJ2-5,.,TRBD2,CASSRLAGGEQETQYF,TGTGCCAGTAGCCGATTAGCGGGAGGGGAACAAGAGACCCAGTACTTC
TRBV28,TRBJ2-3,.,TRBD2,CASQPTSGRAPDTQYF,TGTGCCAGCCAACCGACTAGCGGGAGAGCCCCAGATACGCAGTATTTT
TRBV6-1,TRBJ2-7,.,.,CASSSYQGYEQYF,TGTGCCAGCAGTAGTTACCAGGGCTACGAGCAGTACTTC
TRBV28,TRBJ2-7,.,TRBD1,CASSPSGGAYEQYF,TGTGCCAGCAGCCCGTCAGGGGGCGCCTACGAGCAGTACTTC
TRBV7-3,TRBJ2-4,.,.,CASSLTTKNIQYF,TGTGCCAGCAGCTTAACCACCAAAAACATTCAGTACTTC
TRBV18,TRBJ2-3,.,.,CASSPFASSTDTQYF,TGTGCCAGCTCACCATTTGCTAGTTCCACAGATACGCAGTATTTT
TRBV19,TRBJ1-5,few,TRBD1,CASRQGMSQPQHF,TGTGCCAGTAGACAGGGGATGAGCCAGCCCCAGCATTTT
TRBV28,TRBJ2-7,once,TRBD1,CASSLFGTGDHEQYF,TGTGCCAGCAGTTTATTCGGGACAGGGGACCACGAGCAGTACTTC
TRBV7-8,TRBJ2-7,.,.,CASSRGTLKDEQYF,TGTGCCAGCAGCCGCGGGACCCTTAAAGACGAGCAGTACTTC
TRBV7-3,TRBJ1-2,.,TRBD1,CASSLHPGQGAIVHGYTF,TGTGCCAGCAGCTTACACCCGGGACAGGGGGCAATCGTTCATGGCTACACCTTC
TRBV5-1,TRBJ2-6,.,.,CASSFRSLRQGISGANVLTF,TGCGCCAGCAGCTTCCGCTCTTTGCGGCAGGGCATCTCTGGGGCCAACGTCCTGACTTTC
TRBV19,TRBJ1-1,.,.,CASSKGRSLTEAFF,TGTGCCAGTAGTAAGGGGCGCAGTTTAACTGAAGCTTTCTTT
TRBV13,TRBJ2-3,.,.,CASSLGQGQDTQYF,TGTGCCAGCAGCTTAGGACAGGGCCAAGATACGCAGTATTTT
TRBV2,TRBJ2-1,.,.,CASSGGKGVYLRFF,TGTGCCAGCAGTGGCGGAAAAGGGGTCTACTTAAGGTTCTTC
TRBV14,TRBJ2-7,.,.,CASSRAGGTFYEQYF,TGTGCCAGCAGCCGGGCTGGCGGGACGTTCTACGAGCAGTACTTC
TRBV12-5,TRBJ2-1,.,TRBD1,CASGLSHGTGTTNEQFF,TGTGCTAGTGGTTTGTCTCACGGGACAGGCACCACCAATGAGCAGTTCTTC
TRBV6-1,TRBJ2-7,.,.,CASSELGGSSYEQYF,TGTGCCAGCAGTGAATTGGGGGGAAGCTCCTACGAGCAGTACTTC
TRBV5-6,TRBJ1-3,.,TRBD1,CASSLVTGGRTIYF,TGTGCCAGCAGCTTGGTGACAGGGGGCAGAACCATATATTTT
TRBV7-9,TRBJ2-7,.,.,CASSLGRLLSDEQYF,TGTGCCAGCAGCTTAGGTCGACTATTGAGCGACGAGCAGTACTTC
TRBV9,TRBJ2-3,.,.,CASSVVGLTTTDTQYF,TGTGCCAGCAGCGTAGTAGGACTTACAACCACAGATACGCAGTATTTT
TRBV5-1,TRBJ2-5,.,.,CASSLEGYQETQYF,TGCGCCAGCAGCTTGGAGGGGTACCAAGAGACCCAGTACTTC
TRBV27,TRBJ1-5,.,TRBD1,CASSLRTGAGGQPQHF,TGTGCCAGCAGTTTGAGGACAGGGGCGGGAGGTCAGCCCCAGCATTTT